Shown below are 20 T cell receptor beta chains from a single sample sequenced in a study of cytomegalovirus exposure and HLA in healthy donors. PCR used 60 Vbeta primers and 13 Jbeta primers. The data were produced by immunoSEQ multiplex PCR, yet TCRdb's version contains in-frame clones alone and is incomplete. The table has tens of thousands of clones, under 70% seen once. Sequenced input: PBMCs. The receptors derive from a woman aged 45 to 65 in good health and CMV-seropositive.

This clone was seen a few times. The rearrangement uses TRBV18 and TRBJ1-1; TRBD1 matches at 10 bases. Germline V gives CDR1 KGHSH, CDR2 LQKENI. The CDR3 loop spans 16 amino acids. V lost 2 bases and J lost 4; bases outside the gene matches: 7. As DNA, the CDR3 is TGTGCCAGCTCACCAGATGGGACAGGGGAGGGCACTGAAGCTTTCTTT. As protein: CASSPDGTGEGTEAFF.

J is TRBJ2-7 and V is TRBV5-4; 7 nucleotides match TRBD1. Germline V gives CDR1 SGHNT, CDR2 YYREEE (reference sequence). CDR3 length: 15 amino acids. J lost 0 bases, V lost 4 bases, and 7 bases had no gene match. CDR3 nucleotide sequence: TGTGCCAGCAGCGGAGACAGGGACAGCTCCTACGAGCAGTACGTC. Protein: CASSGDRDSSYEQYV.

Notes on this clone: The junction departs from the called germline gene at one end, perhaps through a read error. This chain connects TRBV6-1 to TRBJ2-2; D gene unclear. Germline CDR1 is MNHNS and CDR2 is SASEGT. The CDR3 spans 15 residues. The CDR3 sequence: CASSEASGRSGELFF. The CDR3 DNA sequence: TGTGCCAGCAGCGAAGCCTCAGGAAGGTCCGGGGAGCTGTTTTTT.

This chain connects TRBV27 to TRBJ2-5; perhaps TRBD2 as D (5 bases). The germline V gene has CDR1 MNHEY and CDR2 SMNVEV (reference sequence). The CDR3 runs to 15 residues. The V end lost 2 bases, the J end lost 2 bases, and 12 bases lay between the germline ends. The CDR3 spells CASSLRRARQETQYF. CDR3 sequence (DNA): TGTGCCAGCAGTTTACGGCGGGCGCGACAAGAGACCCAGTACTTC.

Notes on this clone: One end of the junction is discordant with germline, which a read error may explain. This chain joins TRBV7-9 and TRBJ1-5; perhaps TRBD1 as D (6 bases). This CDR3 is built from 16 residues. The germline gives CDR1 SEHNR, CDR2 FQNEAQ (reference sequence). This chain's CDR3 is CSSSPEGGGVRQPQHF. DNA for the CDR3: TGTTCCAGCAGCCCCGAGGGGGGGGGCGTAAGGCAGCCCCAGCATTTT.

This sequence joins TRBV9 and TRBJ1-2; 8 nucleotides align to TRBD1. This CDR3 has 19 residues. Germline V gives CDR1 SGDLS, CDR2 YYNGEE. The trim removed 4 bases at V and 4 bases at J, leaving 21 bases unmatched. CDR3 amino acids: CASSFNAIPLDRDFYGYTF. The CDR3 nucleotides read TGTGCCAGCAGCTTCAATGCCATACCTCTGGACAGGGATTTCTATGGCTACACCTTC. The full variable domain, in which reference TRBV9 and TRBJ1-2 provide the parts outside the CDR3, is DSGVTQTPKHLITATGQRVTLRCSPRSGDLSVYWYQQSLDQGLQFLIQYYNGEERAKGNILERFSAQQFPDLHSELNLSSLELGDSALYFCASSFNAIPLDRDFYGYTFGSGTRLTVV.

V usage is TRBV6-1 and J usage is TRBJ1-2; 7 bases line up with TRBD1. The CDR3 is 13 residues long. Germline V gene lookup returns CDR1 MNHNS and CDR2 SASEGT. The V and J ends lost 6 bases and 6 bases, in that order; junction bases with no gene match: 7. DNA of the CDR3: TGTGCCAGCAGAGCCTCCGGGACAGATGGCTACACCTTC. Its protein is CASRASGTDGYTF.

This sequence joins TRBV2 and TRBJ2-1, with 9 nucleotides matching TRBD2. V shed 6 bases and J 1 base; nucleotides not matched to a gene: 7. Per the germline V gene, CDR1 is SNHLY and CDR2 is FYNNEI. The CDR3 covers 16 residues. CDR3 coding DNA: TGTGCCAGCAGGGGGCTAGCGGGGAGTTCCTACAATGAGCAGTTCTTC. Encoded protein: CASRGLAGSSYNEQFF.

V is TRBV11-2 and J is TRBJ1-5; the D is unclear. The CDR3 sequence is 14 residues long. In germline, CDR1 is SGHAT, CDR2 FQNNGV. Trimming shortened V by 0 bases and J by 2 bases, and 5 bases separated the two germline ends. CDR3 in DNA: TGTGCCAGCAGCTTAGACGGGGGCAATCAGCCCCAGCATTTT. This translates into CASSLDGGNQPQHF.

This clone was observed a single time. The V and J genes are TRBV5-1 and TRBJ2-3, with a tentative D call TRBD1 (6 bases). The CDR3 totals 15 residues. V lost 4 bases to trimming and J lost 1 base, with 13 bases between them. The germline V gene has CDR1 SGHRS and CDR2 YFSETQ. CDR3 protein: CASSTQGPGTDTQYF. The CDR3 DNA is TGCGCCAGCAGCACGCAGGGGCCTGGCACAGATACGCAGTATTTT.

This clone was observed a few times. CDR3 in amino acids: CASRGQSSYNEQFF. The CDR3 bases are TGTGCCAGCAGAGGACAGAGCTCCTACAATGAGCAGTTCTTC. The V and J genes are TRBV11-1 and TRBJ2-1; perhaps TRBD1 as D (6 bases). The V end lost 6 bases, the J end lost 0 bases, and 9 bases lay between the germline ends. From germline, CDR1 is SGHAT and CDR2 FQDESV (reference sequence). The length of the CDR3 is 14 residues. The full variable domain, rest sourced from reference TRBV11-1 and TRBJ2-1, is EAEVAQSPRYKITEKSQAVAFWCDPISGHATLYWYRQILGQGPELLVQFQDESVVDDSQLPKDRFSAERLKGVDSTLKIQPAELGDSAMYLCASRGQSSYNEQFFGPGTRLTVL.

The J gene is TRBJ1-1, the V gene TRBV2; perhaps TRBD1 as D (5 bases). Between the trimmed V and J ends, which lost 5 bases and 1 base, there was a span of 11 bases. The germline V gene encodes CDR1 SNHLY and CDR2 FYNNEI. The CDR3 is made up of 14 amino acids. The CDR3 nucleotides are TGTGCCAGCAGTCATAGGACAAGGAACACTGAAGCTTTCTTT. This gives the protein CASSHRTRNTEAFF.

V and J are TRBV6-1 and TRBJ1-4; 9 bases fit TRBD1. The CDR3 is 15 amino acids. V lost 5 bases and J lost 10; bases outside the gene matches: 11. Germline V CDR1 and CDR2: MNHNS, SASEGT. The CDR3 DNA is TGTGCCAGCAGTATAAGGACAGGGGAACCGACAAAACTGTTTTTT. The encoded protein is CASSIRTGEPTKLFF.

This clone was detected only a few times. The chain joins TRBV4-1 to TRBJ1-5; a possible D gene is TRBD1 (6 bases). The V gene lost 1 base and the J gene lost 2 bases, with 9 bases spanning the gap. This CDR3 is built from 15 residues. Germline loops: CDR1 MGHRA, CDR2 YSYEKL. CDR3 nucleotides: TGCGCCAGCAGCCAAGTCAGGGGTGGCAATCAGCCCCAGCATTTT. Protein product: CASSQVRGGNQPQHF.

The chain joins TRBV6-4 to TRBJ1-1; D remains ambiguous. This CDR3 spans 13 amino acids. V was clipped by 4 bases and J by 1 base, with 7 bases between them. Germline assignment: CDR1 MRHNA and CDR2 SNTAGT. CDR3 DNA sequence: TGTGCCAGCAGTGCCACAGCGAACACTGAAGCTTTCTTT. It translates to CASSATANTEAFF.

This clone was counted between two and nine times. This chain links TRBV6-5 with TRBJ1-4, with TRBD1 as a possible D gene (5 bases). The CDR3 runs to 13 residues. CDR1 MNHEY and CDR2 SVGAGI come from the germline V gene. The V end lost 8 bases, the J end lost 5 bases, and 12 bases lay between the germline ends. The CDR3: CASGAQRNEKLFF. The CDR3 nucleotides read TGTGCCAGCGGGGCACAGCGAAATGAAAAACTGTTTTTT.

This clone was seen a handful of times. The V call is TRBV9, the J call TRBJ2-2; no clear D. With 5 bases removed from V and 0 bases from J, the gap between germline ends came to 8 bases. The germline V gene encodes CDR1 SGDLS and CDR2 YYNGEE. The CDR3 sequence is 14 residues long. The CDR3 region is CASRMAANTGELFF. The CDR3 region has the DNA TGTGCCAGCAGGATGGCGGCGAACACCGGGGAGCTGTTTTTT.

This chain joins TRBV5-1 and TRBJ2-5; TRBD1 might be the D (6 bases). Trimming stripped 0 bases from V and 4 bases from J, with 19 bases between. CDR1 is SGHRS and CDR2 is YFSETQ in the germline V gene. CDR3 length: 17 amino acids. The CDR3 sequence is CASSLVGSEGGGETQYF. The CDR3 DNA sequence: TGCGCCAGCAGCTTGGTCGGTAGCGAAGGGGGTGGAGAGACCCAGTACTTC.

This clone was found a few times. The chain joins TRBV7-2 to TRBJ1-2; D is perhaps TRBD1 (6 bases). This CDR3 contains 15 residues. Trimming removed 6 bases from V and 1 base from J, with 15 bases in between. Germline V gene sequence: CDR1 SGHTA, CDR2 FQGNSA. The CDR3 spells CASRPGTYLNYGYTF. CDR3 DNA: TGTGCCAGCAGACCCGGGACATATCTTAACTATGGCTACACCTTC. Filled out from reference TRBV7-2 and TRBJ1-2, the complete variable domain reads GAGVSQSPSNKVTEKGKDVELRCDPISGHTALYWYRQSLGQGLEFLIYFQGNSAPDKSGLPSDRFSAERTGGSVSTLTIQRTQQEDSAVYLCASRPGTYLNYGYTFGSGTRLTVV.

This clone was seen more than once but under ten times. V gene TRBV27 combines with J gene TRBJ2-1; 10 bases fit TRBD2. CDR3 length equals 15 residues. The germline V gene encodes CDR1 MNHEY and CDR2 SMNVEV (reference sequence). Unmatched junction bases numbered 4, after V lost 0 bases and J lost 8 bases. The CDR3 reads CASSLSGSGGYEQFF. CDR3 bases: TGTGCCAGCAGTTTATCGGGTAGCGGGGGGTATGAGCAGTTCTTC.